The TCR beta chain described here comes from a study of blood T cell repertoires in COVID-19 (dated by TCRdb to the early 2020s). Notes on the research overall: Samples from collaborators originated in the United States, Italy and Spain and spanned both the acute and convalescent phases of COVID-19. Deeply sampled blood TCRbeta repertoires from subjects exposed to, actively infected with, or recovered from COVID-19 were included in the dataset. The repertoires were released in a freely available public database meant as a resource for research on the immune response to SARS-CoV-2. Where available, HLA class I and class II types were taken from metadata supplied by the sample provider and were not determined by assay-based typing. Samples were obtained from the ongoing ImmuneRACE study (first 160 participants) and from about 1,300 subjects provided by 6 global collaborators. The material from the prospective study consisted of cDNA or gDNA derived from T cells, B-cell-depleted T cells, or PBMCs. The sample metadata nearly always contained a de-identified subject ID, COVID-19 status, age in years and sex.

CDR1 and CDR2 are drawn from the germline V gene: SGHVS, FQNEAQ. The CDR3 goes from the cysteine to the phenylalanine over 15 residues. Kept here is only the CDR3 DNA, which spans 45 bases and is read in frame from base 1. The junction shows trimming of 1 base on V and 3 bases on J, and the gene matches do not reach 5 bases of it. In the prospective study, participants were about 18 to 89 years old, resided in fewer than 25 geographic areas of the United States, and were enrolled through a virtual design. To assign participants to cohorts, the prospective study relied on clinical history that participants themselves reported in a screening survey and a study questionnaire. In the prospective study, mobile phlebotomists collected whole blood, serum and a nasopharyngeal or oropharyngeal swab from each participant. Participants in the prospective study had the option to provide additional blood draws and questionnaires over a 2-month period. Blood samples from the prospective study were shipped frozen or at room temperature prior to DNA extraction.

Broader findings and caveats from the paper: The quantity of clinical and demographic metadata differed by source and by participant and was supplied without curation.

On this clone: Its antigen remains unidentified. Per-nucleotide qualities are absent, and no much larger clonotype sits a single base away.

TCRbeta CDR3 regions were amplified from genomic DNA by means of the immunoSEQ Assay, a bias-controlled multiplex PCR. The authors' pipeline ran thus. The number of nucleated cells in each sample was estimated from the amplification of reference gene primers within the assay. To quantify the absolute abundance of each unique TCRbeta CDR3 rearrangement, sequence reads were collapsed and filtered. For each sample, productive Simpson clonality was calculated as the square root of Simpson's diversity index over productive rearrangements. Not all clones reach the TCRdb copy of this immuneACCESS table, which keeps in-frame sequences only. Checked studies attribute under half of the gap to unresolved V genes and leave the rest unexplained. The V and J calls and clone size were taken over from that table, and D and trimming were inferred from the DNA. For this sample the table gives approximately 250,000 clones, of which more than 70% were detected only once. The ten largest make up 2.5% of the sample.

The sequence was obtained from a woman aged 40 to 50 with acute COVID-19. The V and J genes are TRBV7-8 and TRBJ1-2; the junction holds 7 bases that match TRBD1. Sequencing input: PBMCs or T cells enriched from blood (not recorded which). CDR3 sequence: CASSLVGRGDYGYTF. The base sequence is TGTGCCAGCAGCTTAGTTGGCAGGGGGGACTATGGCTACACCTTC.